This T cell receptor (beta chain) appears in the sequencing data of a study of T cells in localized non-small cell lung cancer (dated by TCRdb to 2018 to 2021). Turning to the overall study: The study examined T cell repertoires in 236 patients with early-stage NSCLC and compared tumors with uninvolved tumor-adjacent lungs. The cohort consisted of under 300 treatment-naive NSCLC patients whose localized lung tumors had been resected. A mean age of roughly 66 years was recorded for the NSCLC patients, of whom approximately 130 were male and some 100 were female. On the study overall, not on this receptor specifically: Because of the exploratory design, TCR variables were selected using unadjusted p-values without false-discovery rate correction. Because multi-region sequencing of the tumors was not done, intratumor heterogeneity could not be ruled out. Higher T cell density in blood was associated with longer overall survival, whereas higher clonality in adjacent lung was associated with shorter survival. A median of approximately 55 of the top 100 tumor clones were detected in paired uninvolved adjacent lung, and some 30 of these tumor clones were also found among the top 100 clones of the paired uninvolved adjacent lung. Uninvolved tumor-adjacent lung showed the highest T cell clonality, higher than tumor, which suggests more focused antigenic responses in the uninvolved tumor-adjacent lung.

The germline V gene yields LGHNA for CDR1 and YSLEER for CDR2. V is cut by 0 bases and J by 3 bases, and the space between the germline ends is 12 bases. There are 15 amino acids in the CDR3, from cysteine to phenylalanine inclusive. The DNA shown is the 45-base CDR3, in frame from base 1. TCR beta CDR3 regions were sequenced from DNA using the immunoSEQ Assay. For the original study's pipeline: To compute T cell density, TCR beta template counts were normalized to usable DNA, which was estimated by amplifying housekeeping genes. Richness was estimated with the preseqR package, extrapolating to 400,000 templates for PBMC samples and 120,000 templates for tissue samples. Clonality was defined as one minus Pielou's evenness. Differential abundance testing on productive amino-acid clonotypes, with a minimum total count of 5 and an alpha of 0.1, was used to identify tissue-enriched TCRs. The Jaccard Index and the Morisita Overlap Index were used to measure how much the repertoires overlapped between compartments. GLIPH grouped TCR beta CDR3s together with public tetramer-defined viral CDR3s, and a viral motif had to include at least three viral sequences and also show V-gene enrichment. Entries here come from immuneACCESS through TCRdb and include only in-frame sequences with V and J called. Some clones fail to appear in such tables; in the studies checked, an unresolved V gene covers under half of the shortfall, and the cause of the remainder is unknown. D and trimming were read from the DNA, whereas the V and J calls and clone size are those reported in that table. For this sample there are about 35,000 clones; 75% to 95% appear just once. In total, the top ten clones hold approximately 12% of the sample.

At diagnosis, tumor, uninvolved tumor-adjacent lung and peripheral blood were collected and then preserved as a mix of FFPE and fresh-frozen material. For TCR repertoire profiling, blood samples were analyzed in the form of peripheral blood mononuclear cells. In regard to this clone: No cognate antigen has been identified for it. Base qualities are missing; no much larger clone stands one base away.

The rearranged segments are TRBV4-3 and TRBJ2-7; perhaps TRBD2 is the D gene, with 5 bases matching. This sequence was found in a female donor older than 55 with stage II lung adenocarcinoma. Material: peripheral blood mononuclear cells, obtained before any cancer treatment. The CDR3 protein sequence reads: CASSQDTEAGYEQYF. The sequenced DNA is TGCGCCAGCAGCCAAGATACGGAGGCAGGCTACGAGCAGTACTTC.